This T cell receptor beta chain was documented in a study of OX40 agonist ivuxolimab in advanced cancers. CDR1 and CDR2 from the germline V gene are SGHNT and YENEEA. With 5 bases clipped from V and 2 bases from J, the junction kept 6 bases outside the gene matches. CDR3 length: 15 amino acids. Method: immunoSEQ multiplex PCR; TCRdb's copy keeps in-frame clones and lacks some. The sample includes roughly 55,000 clones, over 70% seen only once; the top ten take roughly 4%. The chain recombines TRBV11-3 with TRBJ2-3, with 8 bases fitting TRBD1. The sequencing here drew on CD4+ or CD8+ T cells sorted from blood, taken in a trial of the OX40 agonist ivuxolimab. This sequence originates from an adult with an advanced solid tumor such as melanoma, head and neck, liver or kidney cancer. The CDR3 DNA follows: TGTGCCAGCAGCCCTGGGACAGGTTACACAGATACGCAGTATTTT. Translated: CASSPGTGYTDTQYF.